The clone carrying this TCR beta chain occurred once. These data come from a study of CD8 T cells in Susac syndrome. The sequenced target, TCR beta, came from blood CD8+ and CD4+ T cells. It was healthy donors who served as the controls, matched for age and sex. It was negative isolation that provided the CD8+ and CD4+ T cells, whereas TEMRA cells were enriched by FACS. The CDR3 is made up of 17 amino acids. Germline loops: CDR1 SGHTA, CDR2 FQGNSA. J was trimmed by 6 bases and V by 3 bases; bases with no gene match: 11. Reverse transcription of roughly 0.5 to 1 ug RNA was carried out with random hexamers. An immunoSEQ multiplex PCR generated amplified TCR beta CDR3 products spanning 54 Vbeta and 13 Jbeta. One entry per CDR3 protein results from TCRdb running MiXCR on the immunoSEQ multiplex PCR reads. The repertoire holds some 180,000 distinct CDR3 sequences, with around 93% as singletons.

The TCR originated in a human donor in good health. This sequence joins TRBV7-2 and TRBJ1-6; TRBD1 matches 7 bases. The sample was CD4+ T cells from PBMCs. Here the CDR3 DNA reads TGTGCCAGCAGCTTCGAAGGGGGCTGGGATGGTAATTCACCCCTCCACTTT. This gives the protein CASSFEGGWDGNSPLHF.